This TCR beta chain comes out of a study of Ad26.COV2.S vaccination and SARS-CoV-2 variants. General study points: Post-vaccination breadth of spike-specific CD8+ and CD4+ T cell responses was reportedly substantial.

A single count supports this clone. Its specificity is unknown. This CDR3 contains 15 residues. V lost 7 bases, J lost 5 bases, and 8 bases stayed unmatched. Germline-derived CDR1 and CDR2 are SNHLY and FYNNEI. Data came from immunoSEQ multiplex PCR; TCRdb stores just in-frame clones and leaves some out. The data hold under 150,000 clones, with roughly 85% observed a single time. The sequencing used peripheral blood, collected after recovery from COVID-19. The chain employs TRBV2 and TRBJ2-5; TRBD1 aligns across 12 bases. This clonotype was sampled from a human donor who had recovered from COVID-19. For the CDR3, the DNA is TGTGCCAGCATCGGGTGGGGACAGGGGGCCGAGACCCAGTACTTC. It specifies CASIGWGQGAETQYF.